These 9 T cell receptor beta chains were sequenced from one sample in a study of blood T cell repertoires in COVID-19. Sequencing used immunoSEQ multiplex PCR; TCRdb keeps in-frame clones, though not all of them. Counted here are some 130,000 clones, 85% to 90% occurring once; the ten biggest clones make up approximately 11%. Material for sequencing was peripheral blood. The receptor source for this set is a man older than 75 with acute or convalescent COVID-19.

The J gene is TRBJ1-5, the V gene TRBV19, with D perhaps TRBD1 (5 bases). The V gene lost 8 bases and the J gene lost 7 bases, with 18 bases spanning the gap. The CDR3 contains 14 residues. Germline CDR1 is LNHDA and CDR2 is SQIVND (reference sequence). CDR3 sequence reads: CASRGGVGLQPQHF. Here the CDR3 DNA reads TGTGCCAGTCGGGGGGGGGTCGGTTTGCAGCCCCAGCATTTT.

This chain joins TRBV5-6 and TRBJ2-5; 8 nucleotides match TRBD2. V lost 4 bases, J lost 2 bases, and 4 bases stayed unmatched. The CDR3 loop spans 14 amino acids. Germline loops: CDR1 SGHDT, CDR2 YYEEEE. CDR3 in DNA: TGTGCCAGCAGCGGCGGGGGGAGGCAAGAGACCCAGTACTTC. It specifies CASSGGGRQETQYF.

The chain couples TRBV19 to TRBJ1-1; D possibly corresponds to TRBD1 (6 bases). In germline, CDR1 is LNHDA, CDR2 SQIVND (reference sequence). The CDR3 runs to 13 residues. Trimming removed 4 bases at V and 4 bases at J, with 10 bases between. The CDR3 DNA is TGTGCCAGTAGTAGGGGGCGGAGCACTGAAGCTTTCTTT. Encoded protein: CASSRGRSTEAFF.

This rearrangement joins TRBV5-1 to TRBJ1-2; TRBD1 might be the D (6 bases). Trimming shortened V by 4 bases and J by 1 base, and 11 bases separated the two germline ends. The CDR3 runs to 14 residues. CDR1 is SGHRS and CDR2 is YFSETQ in the germline V gene. CDR3 residues: CASSVDSHNYGYTF. The DNA of the CDR3 is TGCGCCAGCAGCGTGGACAGCCATAACTATGGCTACACCTTC.

CDR3 sequence (DNA): TGTGCCAGCAGTTACCGGGGGACAGGGGGAGCCGGGGAGCTGTTTTTT. This sequence encodes CASSYRGTGGAGELFF. V is TRBV6-5 and J is TRBJ2-2; 11 bases are shared with TRBD1. This CDR3 is 16 amino acids long. Trimming took 2 bases from V and 6 from J; bases not matched to a gene: 5. The germline V gene encodes CDR1 MNHEY and CDR2 SVGAGI.

The gene calls are TRBV9 and TRBJ1-5; D perhaps matches TRBD1 (6 bases). The germline V and J ends were trimmed by 4 bases and 0 bases, with 11 bases remaining between them. Germline lookup yields CDR1 SGDLS and CDR2 YYNGEE. CDR3 length: 15 amino acids. The CDR3 coding sequence is TGTGCCAGCAGCCAGGGACACCATAGCAATCAGCCCCAGCATTTT. This sequence encodes CASSQGHHSNQPQHF.

The V call is TRBV10-3, the J call TRBJ2-3; 16 bases fit TRBD2. The ends lost 6 bases at V and 6 bases at J; junction bases unmatched: 12. The V gene's germline CDR1 is ENHRY and CDR2 SYGVKD. CDR3 length: 18 residues. The CDR3 sequence: CAIRKIPGLAGGHDTQYF. CDR3 DNA sequence: TGTGCCATCAGAAAGATACCGGGACTAGCGGGGGGGCATGATACGCAGTATTTT.

The chain links TRBV28 to TRBJ1-3, with 8 bases fitting TRBD1. The CDR3 length is 16 residues. The junction had 6 bases not matched to a gene; V was cut back by 2 bases and J by 3 bases. Germline assignment: CDR1 MDHEN and CDR2 SYDVKM. The CDR3 DNA reads as TGTGCCAGCAGTTTAGGCCAGGGGGCCGGTGGAAACACCATATATTTT. Protein: CASSLGQGAGGNTIYF.

V is TRBV9 and J is TRBJ1-1; the match to TRBD1 covers 10 bases. J lost 4 bases, V lost 4 bases, and 1 base had no gene match. The CDR3 is 13 residues long. CDR1 is SGDLS, CDR2 YYNGEE, per germline. This CDR3 is CASSWTGGTEAFF. Here the CDR3 DNA reads TGTGCCAGCAGCTGGACAGGGGGCACTGAAGCTTTCTTT.